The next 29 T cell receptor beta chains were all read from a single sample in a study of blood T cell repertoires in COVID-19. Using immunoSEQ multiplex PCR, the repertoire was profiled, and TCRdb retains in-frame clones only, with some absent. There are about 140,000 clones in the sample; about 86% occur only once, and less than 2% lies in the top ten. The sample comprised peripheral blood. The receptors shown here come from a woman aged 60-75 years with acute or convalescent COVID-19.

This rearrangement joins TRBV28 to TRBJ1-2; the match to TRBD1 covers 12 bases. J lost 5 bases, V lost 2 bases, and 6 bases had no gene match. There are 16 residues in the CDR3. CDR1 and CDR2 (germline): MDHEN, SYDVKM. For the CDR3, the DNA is TGTGCCAGCAGTTTAAAGGGACAGGGGGCGCGGTATGGCTACACCTTC. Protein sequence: CASSLKGQGARYGYTF.

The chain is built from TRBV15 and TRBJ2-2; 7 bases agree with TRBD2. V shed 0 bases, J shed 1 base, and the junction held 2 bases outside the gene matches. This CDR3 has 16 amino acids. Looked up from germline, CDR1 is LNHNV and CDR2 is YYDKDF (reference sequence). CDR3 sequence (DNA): TGTGCCACCAGCAGAGATAGGACTAGGAACACCGGGGAGCTGTTTTTT. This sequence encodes CATSRDRTRNTGELFF.

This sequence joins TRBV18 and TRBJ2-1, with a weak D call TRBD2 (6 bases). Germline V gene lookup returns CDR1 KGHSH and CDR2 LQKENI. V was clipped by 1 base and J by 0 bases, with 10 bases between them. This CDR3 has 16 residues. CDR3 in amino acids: CASSPQGLGSYNEQFF. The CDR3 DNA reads TGTGCCAGCTCACCACAGGGACTCGGCTCCTACAATGAGCAGTTCTTC.

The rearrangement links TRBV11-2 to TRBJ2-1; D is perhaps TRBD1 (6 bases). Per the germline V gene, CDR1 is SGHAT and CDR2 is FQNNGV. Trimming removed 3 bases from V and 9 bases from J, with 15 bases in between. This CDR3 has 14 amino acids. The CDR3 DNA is TGTGCCAGCAGCTTGCGATCAGGGGCGAGTGAGCAGTTCTTC. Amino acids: CASSLRSGASEQFF.

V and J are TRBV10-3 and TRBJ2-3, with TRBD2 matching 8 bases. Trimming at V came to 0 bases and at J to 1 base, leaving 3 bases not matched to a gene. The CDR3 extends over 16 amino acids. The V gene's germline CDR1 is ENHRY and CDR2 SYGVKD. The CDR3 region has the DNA TGTGCCATCAGTGAGTCGAGTAGCGGGGGCACAGATACGCAGTATTTT. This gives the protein CAISESSSGGTDTQYF.

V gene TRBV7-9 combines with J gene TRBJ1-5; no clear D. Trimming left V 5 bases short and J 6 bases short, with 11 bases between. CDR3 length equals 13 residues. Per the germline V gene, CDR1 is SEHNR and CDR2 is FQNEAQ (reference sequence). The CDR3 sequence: CASSDERAQPQHF. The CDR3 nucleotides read TGTGCCAGCAGCGACGAGCGAGCTCAGCCCCAGCATTTT.

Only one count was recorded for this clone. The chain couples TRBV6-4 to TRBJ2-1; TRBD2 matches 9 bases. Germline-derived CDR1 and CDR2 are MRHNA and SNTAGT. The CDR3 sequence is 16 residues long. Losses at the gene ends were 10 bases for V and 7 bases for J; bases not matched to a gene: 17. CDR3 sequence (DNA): TGTGCCAACGTACAGGGGCTAGCGGGGCTAAGGAATGAGCAGTTCTTC. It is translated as CANVQGLAGLRNEQFF.

CDR3 loop: CASSLPEGGSAFF. DNA for the CDR3: TGTGCCAGCAGTCTCCCAGAAGGGGGCAGCGCTTTCTTT. The rearrangement uses TRBV28 and TRBJ1-1, with TRBD1 matching over 7 bases. V dropped 5 bases and J dropped 11; count of bases not matched to a gene: 11. The CDR3 covers 13 residues. Germline CDR1 is MDHEN and CDR2 is SYDVKM.

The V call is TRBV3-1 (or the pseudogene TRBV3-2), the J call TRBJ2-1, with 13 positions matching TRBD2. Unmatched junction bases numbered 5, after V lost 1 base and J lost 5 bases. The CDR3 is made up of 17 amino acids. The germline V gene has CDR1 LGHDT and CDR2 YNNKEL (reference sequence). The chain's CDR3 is CASSQVLTSGGNNEQFF. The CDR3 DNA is TGTGCCAGCAGCCAAGTCCTGACTAGCGGGGGGAACAATGAGCAGTTCTTC.

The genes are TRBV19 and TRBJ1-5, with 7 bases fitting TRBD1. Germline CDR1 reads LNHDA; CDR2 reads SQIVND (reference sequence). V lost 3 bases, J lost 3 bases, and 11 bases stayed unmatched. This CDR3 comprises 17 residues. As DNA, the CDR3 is TGTGCCAGTAGTATTATTTTTCGAGGACAGGTCAATCAGCCCCAGCATTTT. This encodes CASSIIFRGQVNQPQHF.

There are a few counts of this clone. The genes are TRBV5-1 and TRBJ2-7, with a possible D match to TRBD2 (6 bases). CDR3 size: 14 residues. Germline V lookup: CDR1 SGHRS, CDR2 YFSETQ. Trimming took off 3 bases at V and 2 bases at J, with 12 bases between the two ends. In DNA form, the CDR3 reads TGCGCCAGCAGCTGGAGCGGGCACACCTACGAGCAGTACTTC. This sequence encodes CASSWSGHTYEQYF.

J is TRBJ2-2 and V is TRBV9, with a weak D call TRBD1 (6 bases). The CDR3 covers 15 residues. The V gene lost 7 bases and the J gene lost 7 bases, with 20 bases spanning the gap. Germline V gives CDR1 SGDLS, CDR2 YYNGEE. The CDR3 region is CASAYTGTPSGELFF. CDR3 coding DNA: TGTGCCAGCGCTTATACAGGGACCCCCAGCGGGGAGCTGTTTTTT.

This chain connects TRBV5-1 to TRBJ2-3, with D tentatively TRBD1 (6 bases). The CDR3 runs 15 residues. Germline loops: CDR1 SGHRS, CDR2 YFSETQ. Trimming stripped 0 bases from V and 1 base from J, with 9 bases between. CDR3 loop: CASSLVGGGTDTQYF. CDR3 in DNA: TGCGCCAGCAGCTTGGTTGGGGGCGGCACAGATACGCAGTATTTT.

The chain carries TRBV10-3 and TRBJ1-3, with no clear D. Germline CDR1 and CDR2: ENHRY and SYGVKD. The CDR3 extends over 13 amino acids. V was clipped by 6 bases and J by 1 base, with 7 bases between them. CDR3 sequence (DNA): TGTGCCATCAGCCCGGGGTCTGGAAACACCATATATTTT. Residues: CAISPGSGNTIYF.

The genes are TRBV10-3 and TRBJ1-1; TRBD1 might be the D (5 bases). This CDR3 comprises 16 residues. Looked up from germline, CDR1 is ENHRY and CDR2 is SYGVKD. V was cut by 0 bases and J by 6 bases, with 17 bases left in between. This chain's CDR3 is CAISESPGGGGSEAFF. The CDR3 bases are TGTGCCATCAGTGAGTCGCCTGGCGGGGGTGGCTCTGAAGCTTTCTTT.

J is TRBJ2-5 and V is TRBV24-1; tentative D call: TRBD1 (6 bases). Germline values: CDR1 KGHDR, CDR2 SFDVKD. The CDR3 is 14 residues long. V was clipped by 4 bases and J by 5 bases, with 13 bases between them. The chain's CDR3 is CATSEGGDRETQYF. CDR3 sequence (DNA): TGTGCCACCAGTGAAGGTGGTGACAGGGAGACCCAGTACTTC.

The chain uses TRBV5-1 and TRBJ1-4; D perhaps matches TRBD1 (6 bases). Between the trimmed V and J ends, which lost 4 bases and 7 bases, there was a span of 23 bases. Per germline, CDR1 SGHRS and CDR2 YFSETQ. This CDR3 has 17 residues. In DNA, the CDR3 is TGCGCCAGCAGCGCCCCCCGTACAGGGAAAGGGGGTGAAAAACTGTTTTTT. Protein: CASSAPRTGKGGEKLFF.

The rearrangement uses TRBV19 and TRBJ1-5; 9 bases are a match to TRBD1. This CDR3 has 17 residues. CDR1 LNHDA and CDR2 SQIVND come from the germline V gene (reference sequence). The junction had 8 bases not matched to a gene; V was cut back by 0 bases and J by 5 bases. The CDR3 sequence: CASSIDRGQGPDQPQHF. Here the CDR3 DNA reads TGTGCCAGTAGTATAGATCGAGGACAGGGGCCCGATCAGCCCCAGCATTTT.

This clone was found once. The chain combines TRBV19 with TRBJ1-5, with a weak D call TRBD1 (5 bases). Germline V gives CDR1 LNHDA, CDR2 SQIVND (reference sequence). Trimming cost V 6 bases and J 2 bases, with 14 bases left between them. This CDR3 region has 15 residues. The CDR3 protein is CASSRIRAGNQPQHF. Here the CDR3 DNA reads TGTGCCAGTAGCCGTATCAGGGCGGGCAATCAGCCCCAGCATTTT. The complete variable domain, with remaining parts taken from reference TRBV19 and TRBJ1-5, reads DGGITQSPKYLFRKEGQNVTLSCEQNLNHDAMYWYRQDPGQGLRLIYYSQIVNDFQKGDIAEGYSVSREKKESFPLTVTSAQKNPTAFYLCASSRIRAGNQPQHFGDGTRLSIL.

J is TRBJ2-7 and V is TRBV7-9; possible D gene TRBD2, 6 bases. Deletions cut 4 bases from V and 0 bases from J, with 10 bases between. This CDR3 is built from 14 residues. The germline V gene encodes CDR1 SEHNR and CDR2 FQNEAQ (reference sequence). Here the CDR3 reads CASSSGLHSYEQYF. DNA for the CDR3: TGTGCCAGCAGCTCGGGACTCCACTCCTACGAGCAGTACTTC.

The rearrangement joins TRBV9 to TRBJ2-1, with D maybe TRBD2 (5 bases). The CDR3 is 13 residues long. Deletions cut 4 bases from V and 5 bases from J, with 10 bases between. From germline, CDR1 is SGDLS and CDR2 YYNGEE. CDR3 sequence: CASSPRGNNEQFF. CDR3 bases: TGTGCCAGCAGCCCACGGGGAAACAATGAGCAGTTCTTC.

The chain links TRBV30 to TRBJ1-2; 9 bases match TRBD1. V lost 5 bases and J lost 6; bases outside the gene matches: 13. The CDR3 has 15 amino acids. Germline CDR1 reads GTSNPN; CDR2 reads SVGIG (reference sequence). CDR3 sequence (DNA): TGTGCCTGGGGCCCCCCCGGACAGGGGTTTCATGGCTACACCTTC. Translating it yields CAWGPPGQGFHGYTF. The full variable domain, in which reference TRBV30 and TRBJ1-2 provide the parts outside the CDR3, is SQTIHQWPATLVQPVGSPLSLECTVEGTSNPNLYWYRQAAGRGLQLLFYSVGIGQISSEVPQNLSASRPQDRQFILSSKKLLLSDSGFYLCAWGPPGQGFHGYTFGSGTRLTVV.

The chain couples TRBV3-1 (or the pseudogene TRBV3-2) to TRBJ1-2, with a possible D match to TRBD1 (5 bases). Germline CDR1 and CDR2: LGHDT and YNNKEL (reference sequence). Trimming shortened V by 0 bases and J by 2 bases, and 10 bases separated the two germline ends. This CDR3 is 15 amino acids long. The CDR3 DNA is TGTGCCAGCAGCCAAGATGGGGCGGTGAACTATGGCTACACCTTC. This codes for CASSQDGAVNYGYTF.

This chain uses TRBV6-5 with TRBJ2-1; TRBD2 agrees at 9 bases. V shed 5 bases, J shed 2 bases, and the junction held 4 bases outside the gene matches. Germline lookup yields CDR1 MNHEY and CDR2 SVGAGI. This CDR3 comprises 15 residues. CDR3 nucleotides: TGTGCCAGCAGTCTGAGCGGGGGGACCTACAATGAGCAGTTCTTC. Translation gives CASSLSGGTYNEQFF.

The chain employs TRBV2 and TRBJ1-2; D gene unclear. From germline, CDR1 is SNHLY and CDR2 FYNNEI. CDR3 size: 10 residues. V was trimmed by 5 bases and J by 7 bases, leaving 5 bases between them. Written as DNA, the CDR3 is TGTGCCAGCAGTCGAGGTGGCTACACCTTC. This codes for CASSRGGYTF.

CDR3 loop: CASSALGAQDTQYF. The CDR3 DNA follows: TGTGCCAGCAGCGCCCTTGGAGCGCAAGATACGCAGTATTTT. V and J are TRBV9 and TRBJ2-3; no reliable D call. V lost 3 bases to trimming and J lost 5 bases, with 13 bases between them. Per the germline V gene, CDR1 is SGDLS and CDR2 is YYNGEE. The CDR3 sequence is 14 residues long.

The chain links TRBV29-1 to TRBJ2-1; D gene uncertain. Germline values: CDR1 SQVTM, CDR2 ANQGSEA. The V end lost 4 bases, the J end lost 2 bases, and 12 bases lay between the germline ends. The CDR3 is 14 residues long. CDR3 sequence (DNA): TGCAGCGTTGTTCCGGGTGGCCCCTACAATGAGCAGTTCTTC. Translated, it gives CSVVPGGPYNEQFF.

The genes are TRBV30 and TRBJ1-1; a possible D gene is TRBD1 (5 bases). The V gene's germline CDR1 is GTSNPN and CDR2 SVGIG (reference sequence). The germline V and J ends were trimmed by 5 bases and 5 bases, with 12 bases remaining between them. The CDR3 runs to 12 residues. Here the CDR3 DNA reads TGTGCCTGGGCTACAGGACGGACTGAAGCTTTCTTT. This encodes CAWATGRTEAFF.

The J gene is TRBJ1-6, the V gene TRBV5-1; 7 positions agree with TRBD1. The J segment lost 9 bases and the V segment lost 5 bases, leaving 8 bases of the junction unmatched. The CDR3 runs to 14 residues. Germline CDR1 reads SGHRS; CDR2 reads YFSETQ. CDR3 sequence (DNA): TGCGCCAGCAGTATACGACAGGGACCTTCACCCCTCCACTTT. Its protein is CASSIRQGPSPLHF. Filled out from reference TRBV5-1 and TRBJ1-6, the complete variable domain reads KAGVTQTPRYLIKTRGQQVTLSCSPISGHRSVSWYQQTPGQGLQFLFEYFSETQRNKGNFPGRFSGRQFSNSRSEMNVSTLELGDSALYLCASSIRQGPSPLHFGNGTRLTVT.